The rows below give T cell receptor beta chains drawn from one sample of a study of cytomegalovirus exposure and HLA in healthy donors. Measured with immunoSEQ multiplex PCR; TCRdb has only the in-frame clones, and not every one. The sample holds approximately 120,000 clones, over 65% seen once. Sequencing was performed on PBMCs. Receptors originate from a man aged 35 to 55 in good health and CMV-seropositive. CDR3s include the opening cysteine and the closing phenylalanine or tryptophan. The D gene is left open where the match is weak. Only some rows state a clone size, as once, few, many or a class for expanded clones.

clone_size d_call j_call v_call cdr3_aa cdr3_nt
- - TRBJ2-5 TRBV7-2 CASSLGGAGETQYF TGTGCCAGCAGCTTAGGGGGCGCGGGGGAGACCCAGTACTTC
- TRBD2 TRBJ2-1 TRBV5-1 CASSSPSGRVTGDNEQFF TGCGCCAGCAGCTCCCCTAGCGGGAGGGTCACGGGGGACAATGAGCAGTTCTTC
few - TRBJ1-1 TRBV23-1 CASSQSRPEGNTEAFF TGCGCCAGCAGTCAATCGCGTCCAGAGGGGAACACTGAAGCTTTCTTT
- TRBD1 TRBJ1-2 TRBV7-2 CASSLKGANYGYTF TGTGCCAGCAGCTTAAAGGGGGCAAACTATGGCTACACCTTC
- TRBD1 TRBJ1-2 TRBV27 CASSLDRGYGYTF TGTGCCAGCAGTTTAGACAGGGGATATGGCTACACCTTC
few TRBD1 TRBJ2-7 TRBV4-1 CASSHRDRGPYEQYF TGCGCCAGCAGCCACCGGGACAGGGGTCCCTACGAGCAGTACTTC
- TRBD1 TRBJ1-2 TRBV7-8 CASSPTGHYGYTF TGTGCCAGCAGCCCGACAGGGCACTATGGCTACACCTTC
- TRBD2 TRBJ2-7 TRBV30 CAWRLVAGGYEQYF TGTGCCTGGCGGCTGGTAGCGGGGGGATACGAGCAGTACTTC
- TRBD1 TRBJ1-1 TRBV25-1 CASSSPGGQDTEAFF TGTGCCAGCAGTAGTCCAGGGGGCCAGGACACTGAAGCTTTCTTT
- - TRBJ1-2 TRBV6-4 CASSDPVQGNYGYTF TGTGCCAGCAGTGACCCGGTGCAGGGGAACTATGGCTACACCTTC
few TRBD1 TRBJ2-1 TRBV28 CASSKPGQPNNEQFF TGTGCCAGCAGTAAGCCGGGACAGCCCAACAATGAGCAGTTCTTC
- - TRBJ1-6 TRBV19 CASSNLAGGGGSPLHF TGTGCCAGTAGTAACCTAGCCGGGGGGGGTGGTTCACCCCTCCACTTT
few TRBD1 TRBJ1-1 TRBV20-1 CSAGQVEAFF TGCAGTGCTGGACAGGTCGAAGCTTTCTTT